This is a list of T cell receptor beta chains from one sample in a study of technical replicates of blood from a handful of donors. Sequenced by immunoSEQ multiplex PCR; TCRdb stores in-frame clones only, minus some. The sample consists of about 69,000 clones, roughly 88% of them appearing once. Sequenced: PBMCs. The receptor set was obtained from a human donor in good health. Some clones in this sample may be carry-over from other donors' samples. Each CDR3 is given with its conserved first and last residue. D genes are given only for firm matches. Part of the rows lack a size; the others show once, few, many or a class for expanded clones.

v_call,clone_size,j_call,d_call,cdr3_aa,cdr3_nt
TRBV29-1,-,TRBJ1-1,-,CSVSRGGLTEAFF,TGCAGCGTTTCACGCGGGGGGCTTACTGAAGCTTTCTTT
TRBV7-8,-,TRBJ2-1,TRBD2,CASSWTSGTYNEQFF,TGTGCCAGCAGCTGGACTAGCGGGACCTACAATGAGCAGTTCTTC
TRBV5-4,-,TRBJ2-7,-,CASRTDGLGKSYEQYF,TGTGCCAGCAGAACCGACGGTCTAGGAAAAAGCTACGAGCAGTACTTC
TRBV6-1,-,TRBJ1-5,-,CASSEWKGGGNQPQHF,TGTGCCAGCAGTGAATGGAAAGGGGGTGGCAATCAGCCCCAGCATTTT
TRBV27,-,TRBJ2-3,-,CASSPYGSGTDTQYF,TGTGCCAGCAGCCCCTACGGGAGTGGCACAGATACGCAGTATTTT
TRBV29-1,few,TRBJ1-2,-,CSVEEGHRGYTF,TGCAGCGTTGAAGAGGGACATAGAGGCTACACCTTC
TRBV19,-,TRBJ2-3,-,CASSIGAVTDTQYF,TGTGCCAGTAGTATAGGGGCAGTCACAGATACGCAGTATTTT
TRBV5-1,-,TRBJ1-1,TRBD1,CASSLLGTENSEAFF,TGCGCCAGCAGCCTCCTCGGGACAGAGAACTCTGAAGCTTTCTTT
TRBV2,-,TRBJ2-1,TRBD2,CATQHLAGGRYNEQFF,TGTGCCACGCAACACCTAGCGGGGGGCCGTTACAATGAGCAGTTCTTC
TRBV4-2,-,TRBJ2-1,TRBD1,CASSQDRVANEQFF,TGTGCCAGCAGCCAGGACAGGGTAGCCAATGAGCAGTTCTTC
TRBV7-9,-,TRBJ1-5,-,CASSFPNQPQHF,TGTGCCAGCAGCTTCCCGAATCAGCCCCAGCATTTT
TRBV9,-,TRBJ1-3,TRBD1,CASSGGQGSQNTIYF,TGTGCCAGCAGCGGAGGACAGGGGTCACAAAACACCATATATTTT
TRBV13,-,TRBJ2-7,TRBD2,CASSFNPGLADYEQYF,TGTGCCAGCAGCTTCAACCCGGGACTAGCGGACTACGAGCAGTACTTC
TRBV4-3,-,TRBJ1-2,TRBD1,CASSQGVLRDRGPYGYTF,TGCGCCAGCAGCCAAGGAGTTTTACGGGACAGGGGGCCCTATGGCTACACCTTC
TRBV6-6,-,TRBJ1-1,TRBD1,CASSPPGTGATEAFF,TGTGCCAGCAGCCCCCCGGGGACAGGGGCCACTGAAGCTTTCTTT
TRBV7-2,-,TRBJ2-3,-,CASSPPGGGRSTDTQYF,TGTGCCAGCAGCCCACCCGGTGGGGGGAGAAGCACAGATACGCAGTATTTT
TRBV5-1,-,TRBJ2-6,-,CASSIDGRGSGANVLTF,TGCGCCAGCAGCATCGACGGCCGGGGAAGTGGGGCCAACGTCCTGACTTTC
TRBV18,-,TRBJ2-7,TRBD1,CASSPDRGLDEQYF,TGTGCCAGCTCACCGGACAGGGGGTTGGACGAGCAGTACTTC
TRBV6-5,-,TRBJ2-7,-,CASSYKAYAGEQYF,TGTGCCAGCAGTTACAAGGCTTACGCGGGGGAGCAGTACTTC
TRBV7-6,-,TRBJ1-6,-,CASSLRQGFDNSPLHF,TGTGCCAGCAGCTTAAGGCAGGGTTTCGATAATTCACCCCTCCACTTT
TRBV29-1,-,TRBJ2-7,-,CSVEVEGFVQYF,TGCAGCGTTGAAGTGGAGGGGTTCGTGCAGTACTTC
TRBV23-1,-,TRBJ2-1,TRBD2,CASSQSSASGRDGQFF,TGCGCCAGCAGTCAATCTTCGGCTAGCGGGAGGGACGGACAGTTCTTC
TRBV5-1,few,TRBJ1-3,-,CASSFGSGDTIYF,TGCGCCAGCAGCTTCGGATCAGGGGACACCATATATTTT
TRBV10-3,-,TRBJ2-2,-,CAISESGGGVTGELFF,TGTGCCATCAGTGAGTCTGGAGGGGGCGTCACCGGGGAGCTGTTTTTT
TRBV5-4,-,TRBJ2-5,-,CASSLGGGELGGETQYF,TGTGCCAGCAGCTTGGGAGGGGGGGAGCTCGGTGGGGAGACCCAGTACTTC